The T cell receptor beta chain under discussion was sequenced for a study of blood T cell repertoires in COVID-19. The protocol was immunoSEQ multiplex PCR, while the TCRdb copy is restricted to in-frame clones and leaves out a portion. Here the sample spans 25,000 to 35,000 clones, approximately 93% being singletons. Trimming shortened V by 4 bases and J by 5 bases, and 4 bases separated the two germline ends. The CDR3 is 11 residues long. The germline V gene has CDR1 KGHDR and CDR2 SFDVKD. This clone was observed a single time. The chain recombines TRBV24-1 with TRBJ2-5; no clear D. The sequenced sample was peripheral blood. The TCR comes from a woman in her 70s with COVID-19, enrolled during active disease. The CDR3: CATSDRETQYF. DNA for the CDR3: TGTGCCACCAGTGACCGTGAGACCCAGTACTTC.